These 14 T cell receptor beta chains originate from one sample sequenced in a study of blood T cell repertoires in COVID-19. Sequenced by immunoSEQ multiplex PCR; TCRdb stores in-frame clones only, minus some. The sample lists around 76,000 clones; around 85% were seen once. The sequencing sample was made of peripheral blood. Receptors were obtained from a man aged 80 or over with acute or convalescent COVID-19.

The genes are TRBV19 and TRBJ2-5; D not certain. Trimming removed 9 bases from V and 4 bases from J, with 15 bases in between. CDR3 length equals 13 residues. Per germline, CDR1 LNHDA and CDR2 SQIVND (reference sequence). The CDR3 nucleotides read TGTGCCAGCTGTCTAGTGCTCGGAGAGACCCAGTACTTC. It translates to CASCLVLGETQYF.

This rearrangement joins TRBV4-3 to TRBJ1-4, with TRBD1 matching over 8 bases. CDR1 and CDR2 from the germline V gene are LGHNA and YSLEER. The CDR3 runs to 17 residues. The trim removed 0 bases at V and 8 bases at J, leaving 11 bases unmatched. CDR3 protein: CASSQDLPGGLGEKLFF. The CDR3 nucleotides read TGCGCCAGCAGCCAAGATCTTCCAGGGGGCTTGGGGGAAAAACTGTTTTTT.

This clone has just a few counts. The DNA of the CDR3 is TGCGCCAGCAGCCAAGAACTAAAGCGGGAGGGTTACAATGAGCAGTTCTTC. This gives the protein CASSQELKREGYNEQFF. The rearrangement joins TRBV4-3 to TRBJ2-1; 10 bases map to TRBD2. CDR1 and CDR2 (germline): LGHNA, YSLEER. J lost 4 bases, V lost 0 bases, and 6 bases had no gene match. There are 17 residues in the CDR3.

This clone has only a few counts. The chain recombines TRBV28 with TRBJ1-1; D ambiguous. This CDR3 comprises 14 residues. CDR1 and CDR2 from the germline V gene are MDHEN and SYDVKM. V lost 5 bases to trimming and J lost 0 bases, with 10 bases between them. CDR3 in amino acids: CASSPQLMNTEAFF. The CDR3 DNA reads TGTGCCAGCAGTCCCCAACTCATGAACACTGAAGCTTTCTTT.

The chain uses TRBV28 and TRBJ2-1; 11 bases fit TRBD2. The V and J ends lost 8 bases and 4 bases, in that order; junction bases with no gene match: 7. The CDR3 has 15 residues. Germline CDR1 MDHEN, CDR2 SYDVKM. The CDR3 reads CASDPTSGRYNEQFF. CDR3 bases: TGTGCCAGCGACCCAACTAGCGGGAGATACAATGAGCAGTTCTTC.

The DNA of the CDR3 is TGTGCCAGCAGCTCCGACAGGGAGGTTCCTGAAGCTTTCTTT. Its translation is CASSSDREVPEAFF. The rearrangement links TRBV28 to TRBJ1-1, with 7 bases identical to TRBD1. The CDR3 contains 14 residues. The V segment lost 6 bases and the J segment 6 bases; nucleotides outside the gene matches: 10. Germline V gene lookup returns CDR1 MDHEN and CDR2 SYDVKM.

This sequence joins TRBV10-2 and TRBJ2-7, with 10 bases matching TRBD1. Germline V gene data show CDR1 as WSHSY and CDR2 as SAAADI. The CDR3 has 13 residues. Trimming cost V 6 bases and J 7 bases; bases outside gene matches: 6. The CDR3 is CASSLRTGGEQYF. The CDR3, as DNA: TGCGCCAGCAGCTTAAGGACAGGGGGTGAGCAGTACTTC.

The chain recombines TRBV19 with TRBJ2-4, with 7 bases lining up with TRBD1. The CDR3 length is 17 residues. Per the germline V gene, CDR1 is LNHDA and CDR2 is SQIVND (reference sequence). V dropped 7 bases and J dropped 0; count of bases not matched to a gene: 12. The CDR3 DNA sequence: TGTGCCAGTACGGGCTATCGGGACAGCCTAGCCAAAAACATTCAGTACTTC. It is translated as CASTGYRDSLAKNIQYF.

This chain joins TRBV5-1 and TRBJ2-1; 9 bases are shared with TRBD1. Germline V gene lookup returns CDR1 SGHRS and CDR2 YFSETQ. The J segment lost 1 base and the V segment lost 3 bases, leaving 5 bases of the junction unmatched. The CDR3 sequence is 16 residues long. The CDR3 reads CASSSGQGSSYNEQFF. The CDR3 DNA sequence: TGCGCCAGCAGCTCAGGACAGGGGAGTTCCTACAATGAGCAGTTCTTC.

The chain has TRBV10-1 and TRBJ2-5; D is ambiguous. Deletions cut 2 bases from V and 1 base from J, with 14 bases between. The CDR3 runs to 16 residues. The germline V gene encodes CDR1 WNHNN and CDR2 SYGVQD (reference sequence). CDR3 coding DNA: TGCGCCAGCAGTGAGAGTCGGGTCAGCTTCCAAGAGACCCAGTACTTC. This encodes CASSESRVSFQETQYF.

The chain uses TRBV4-1 and TRBJ1-1, with 9 bases that match TRBD1. Losses at the gene ends were 3 bases for V and 3 bases for J; bases not matched to a gene: 11. Looked up from germline, CDR1 is MGHRA and CDR2 is YSYEKL. This CDR3 is 17 amino acids long. The CDR3 reads CASSQIQGARADTEAFF. The CDR3 DNA sequence: TGCGCCAGCAGCCAGATACAGGGGGCCCGGGCGGACACTGAAGCTTTCTTT.

The chain combines TRBV3-1 (or the pseudogene TRBV3-2) with TRBJ2-3; D is ambiguous. V dropped 1 base and J dropped 0 bases, with 11 bases sitting between them. Germline V CDR1 and CDR2: LGHDT, YNNKEL (reference sequence). The CDR3 length is 16 residues. CDR3 in amino acids: CASSQGAGSSTDTQYF. The CDR3 region has the DNA TGTGCCAGCAGCCAAGGTGCCGGGTCTAGCACAGATACGCAGTATTTT.

The chain carries TRBV2 and TRBJ1-1; 10 nucleotides align to TRBD1. The CDR3 length is 13 residues. In germline, CDR1 is SNHLY, CDR2 FYNNEI. The ends lost 8 bases at V and 3 bases at J; junction bases unmatched: 3. CDR3 sequence: CASSGTGDTEAFF. The CDR3 nucleotides are TGTGCCAGCTCTGGGACAGGGGACACTGAAGCTTTCTTT.

V is TRBV27 and J is TRBJ2-1, with D perhaps TRBD2 (5 bases). There are 12 residues in the CDR3. Germline V gene sequence: CDR1 MNHEY, CDR2 SMNVEV (reference sequence). V lost 3 bases to trimming and J lost 9 bases, with 9 bases between them. This chain's CDR3 is CASSLRDSEQFF. For the CDR3, the DNA is TGTGCCAGCAGTTTGAGGGATAGTGAGCAGTTCTTC.